The 27 T cell receptor beta chains reported below all come from one sample, sequenced in a study of T cell responses to AZD1222 COVID-19 vaccine. Sequencing was performed with immunoSEQ multiplex PCR; in TCRdb, only in-frame clones are kept and a portion is missing. The table lists 120,000 or so clones, approximately 83% of them singletons. Specimen: peripheral blood, collected on day 0 of AZD1222 vaccination. These receptors were obtained from an adult in good health.

This sequence joins TRBV5-8 and TRBJ1-6; 9 bases match TRBD1. The CDR3 covers 14 residues. In germline, CDR1 is SGHTS, CDR2 YDEGEE. J gave up 11 bases and V 3 bases, and 6 bases lay outside the gene matches. Here the CDR3 DNA reads TGTGCCAGCAGCTCCGGACAGGGGATCGCACCCCTCCACTTT. Its translation: CASSSGQGIAPLHF.

This clone is a singleton in its sample. V gene TRBV30 combines with J gene TRBJ1-5; possibly TRBD1 for D (6 bases). V lost 8 bases and J 4 bases, leaving 15 bases between the germline ends. CDR1 is GTSNPN and CDR2 is SVGIG in the germline V gene (reference sequence). This CDR3 spans 13 amino acids. Here the CDR3 reads CARPGQRNQPQHF. The CDR3 DNA reads TGTGCCCGACCCGGACAGAGGAATCAGCCCCAGCATTTT.

The chain couples TRBV5-1 to TRBJ2-7; D is ambiguous. The germline CDR1 and CDR2 sequences are SGHRS and YFSETQ. This CDR3 has 13 residues. The ends were cut back, 5 bases at V and 5 bases at J, with 14 bases in the middle. CDR3 coding DNA: TGCGCCAGCAGTCTTGGTAATGGCAACGAGCAGTACTTC. This encodes CASSLGNGNEQYF.

V and J are TRBV5-7 and TRBJ2-2, with unresolved D. TRBV5-7 is classed as an ORF, of uncertain function. This CDR3 is 13 amino acids long. V gave up 4 bases and J gave up 6 bases, with 10 bases separating them. The CDR3 sequence: CASSPDGPGELFF. The CDR3 nucleotides are TGTGCCAGCAGCCCGGACGGCCCCGGGGAGCTGTTTTTT.

The chain employs TRBV6-1 and TRBJ2-2, with 10 bases lining up with TRBD1. The CDR3 is made up of 20 amino acids. From germline, CDR1 is MNHNS and CDR2 SASEGT. V dropped 0 bases and J dropped 1; count of bases not matched to a gene: 11. The CDR3 reads CASSEAFPGTGVGNTGELFF. CDR3 DNA sequence: TGTGCCAGCAGTGAAGCCTTCCCCGGGACAGGGGTCGGGAACACCGGGGAGCTGTTTTTT.

The CDR3 here is CAISVGQAPNQPQHF. CDR3 in DNA: TGTGCCATCAGTGTCGGACAGGCCCCAAACCAGCCCCAGCATTTT. The rearrangement links TRBV10-3 to TRBJ1-5, with 7 bases matching TRBD1. V gave up 4 bases and J gave up 7 bases; unmatched junction bases: 10. CDR3 size: 15 residues. The V gene's germline CDR1 is ENHRY and CDR2 SYGVKD.

About this clone itself: This same CDR3 is encoded by further DNA sequences in the sample. V is TRBV19 and J is TRBJ2-1; D unclear. Trimming shortened V by 6 bases and J by 2 bases, and 8 bases separated the two germline ends. This CDR3 has 13 residues. The V gene's germline CDR1 is LNHDA and CDR2 SQIVND (reference sequence). In DNA, the CDR3 is TGTGCCAGTAGCCGTGAGACCTACAATGAGCAGTTCTTC. Translation gives CASSRETYNEQFF.

This sequence joins TRBV14 and TRBJ1-1; unclear D gene. The CDR3 has 13 residues. The V end was cut by 7 bases, the J end by 5 bases, with 14 bases between. Germline V CDR1 and CDR2: SGHDN, FVKESK. CDR3 nucleotide sequence: TGTGCCAGCACCTTGGAGGGAGGAACTGAAGCTTTCTTT. Protein: CASTLEGGTEAFF.

The gene calls are TRBV2 and TRBJ1-1; maybe TRBD1 (5 bases). The CDR3 spans 13 residues. Trimming removed 5 bases at V and 5 bases at J, with 12 bases between. CDR1 SNHLY and CDR2 FYNNEI come from the germline V gene. CDR3 nucleotide sequence: TGTGCCAGCAGTCTCGGGGGGGGAACTGAAGCTTTCTTT. This gives the protein CASSLGGGTEAFF.

The rearrangement uses TRBV9 and TRBJ2-3, with 15 bases lining up with TRBD2. CDR3 length equals 18 residues. Trimming cost V 3 bases and J 1 base; bases outside gene matches: 6. Germline V gene lookup returns CDR1 SGDLS and CDR2 YYNGEE. The CDR3 region has the DNA TGTGCCAGCAGCGGGAGGACTAGCGGGGGGGCAGGCACAGATACGCAGTATTTT. Its translation is CASSGRTSGGAGTDTQYF.

The rearrangement joins TRBV19 to TRBJ2-7; D not certain. This CDR3 region has 13 residues. Germline V gives CDR1 LNHDA, CDR2 SQIVND (reference sequence). Trimming removed 3 bases from V and 3 bases from J, with 9 bases in between. Here the CDR3 reads CASSIIANYEQYF. CDR3 DNA sequence: TGTGCCAGTAGTATCATAGCAAACTACGAGCAGTACTTC.

The count of this clone is one. Other DNA sequences of this sample code for an identical CDR3. The CDR3 nucleotides are TGTGCCTGGGACCGGGGACAGAGCTACGAGCAGTACTTC. This translates into CAWDRGQSYEQYF. The chain employs TRBV30 and TRBJ2-7, with 7 bases fitting TRBD1. Per the germline V gene, CDR1 is GTSNPN and CDR2 is SVGIG (reference sequence). After removal of 5 bases from V and 3 bases from J, the junction contained 7 bases not matched to a gene. The CDR3 sequence is 13 residues long.

This chain links TRBV24-1 with TRBJ2-1; TRBD2 agrees at 9 bases. The CDR3 has 14 amino acids. Germline V gene data show CDR1 as KGHDR and CDR2 as SFDVKD. Trimming took 4 bases from V and 7 from J; bases not matched to a gene: 4. The CDR3 is CATSEEGLANEQFF. The CDR3, as DNA: TGTGCCACCAGTGAGGAGGGACTAGCTAATGAGCAGTTCTTC.

The chain recombines TRBV6-2 or TRBV6-3 with TRBJ2-3; 8 nucleotides match TRBD1. The germline V gene has CDR1 MNHEY and CDR2 SVGEGT. This CDR3 has 17 residues. The J segment lost 0 bases and the V segment lost 5 bases, leaving 10 bases of the junction unmatched. CDR3 nucleotides: TGTGCCAGCAGTGACAGAGGGACAGGCGGGAGCACAGATACGCAGTATTTT. Its translation is CASSDRGTGGSTDTQYF.

V usage is TRBV5-4 and J usage is TRBJ1-6; no firm D call. Germline-derived CDR1 and CDR2 are SGHNT and YYREEE (reference sequence). The CDR3 sequence is 12 residues long. As DNA, the CDR3 is TGTGCTTGTGCGATGTATAATTCACCCCTCCACTTT. Protein: CACAMYNSPLHF. Full variable domain (outside the CDR3, taken from reference TRBV5-4 and TRBJ1-6): ETGVTQSPTHLIKTRGQQVTLRCSSQSGHNTVSWYQQALGQGPQFIFQYYREEENGRGNFPPRFSGLQFPNYSSELNVNALELDDSALYLCACAMYNSPLHFGNGTRLTVT.

The CDR3 bases are TGTGCCAGCAGCTTAGGAACCAGCCGTTCGCAAGAGACCCAGTACTTC. Its translation is CASSLGTSRSQETQYF. V usage is TRBV11-2 and J usage is TRBJ2-5; D is ambiguous. The length of the CDR3 is 16 residues. Trimming shortened V by 1 base and J by 2 bases, and 14 bases separated the two germline ends. Germline CDR1 reads SGHAT; CDR2 reads FQNNGV. The whole variable domain, remainder taken from reference TRBV11-2 and TRBJ2-5, is EAGVAQSPRYKIIEKRQSVAFWCNPISGHATLYWYQQILGQGPKLLIQFQNNGVVDDSQLPKDRFSAERLKGVDSTLKIQPAKLEDSAVYLCASSLGTSRSQETQYFGPGTRLLVL.

The V gene is TRBV13, the J gene TRBJ2-3; TRBD2 agrees at 11 bases. The CDR3 is made up of 18 amino acids. Trimming took 1 base from V and 0 from J; bases not matched to a gene: 6. From germline, CDR1 is PRHDT and CDR2 FYEKMQ (reference sequence). Here the CDR3 DNA reads TGTGCCAGCAGCTTAGAGGGACTAGCGGCCACTAGCACAGATACGCAGTATTTT. It encodes CASSLEGLAATSTDTQYF.

This clone was picked up a small number of times. CDR3 nucleotide sequence: TGTGCCAGCAGTTACTCGAGGGCGACCATATATTTT. Protein sequence: CASSYSRATIYF. The chain carries TRBV6-6 and TRBJ1-3; D not certain. The CDR3 contains 12 residues. Germline values: CDR1 MNHNY, CDR2 SVGAGI (reference sequence). V was pared by 0 bases and J by 10 bases, with 7 bases between.

This chain's CDR3 is CAISGQNSPLHF. The CDR3 bases are TGTGCCATCAGTGGTCAGAATTCACCCCTCCACTTT. This sequence joins TRBV10-3 and TRBJ1-6, with D uncertain. V was trimmed by 4 bases and J by 7 bases, leaving 5 bases between them. The CDR3 is made up of 12 amino acids. Germline loops: CDR1 ENHRY, CDR2 SYGVKD.

This sequence joins TRBV4-3 and TRBJ2-3; tentative D call: TRBD2 (6 bases). Germline V gene sequence: CDR1 LGHNA, CDR2 YSLEER. V was cut by 1 base and J by 3 bases, with 14 bases left in between. This CDR3 comprises 16 residues. In nucleotides, the CDR3 is TGCGCCAGCAGCCAAGGTTCGAGAGCGGGTACAGATACGCAGTATTTT. Translation gives CASSQGSRAGTDTQYF.

The chain couples TRBV4-2 to TRBJ2-5; possibly TRBD2 for D (6 bases). Germline V lookup: CDR1 LGHNA, CDR2 YNFKEQ. V shed 0 bases and J shed 1 base, with 18 bases lying between them. This CDR3 region has 18 residues. CDR3 amino acids: CASSQEGPGGAFQETQYF. The CDR3 coding sequence is TGTGCCAGCAGCCAAGAGGGCCCCGGGGGAGCCTTCCAAGAGACCCAGTACTTC.

The rearrangement joins TRBV11-3 to TRBJ2-1, with TRBD2 matching 9 bases. The CDR3 consists of 18 residues. From germline, CDR1 is SGHNT and CDR2 YENEEA. V lost 1 base to trimming and J lost 8 bases; unmatched junction nucleotides: 15. The CDR3 coding sequence is TGTGCCAGCAGCTTAGGCGCGGCGGGAGGGGGTTTTGGCGATGAGCAGTTCTTC. This gives the protein CASSLGAAGGGFGDEQFF. Combining the CDR3 with reference TRBV11-3 and TRBJ2-1 gives the whole variable domain EAGVVQSPRYKIIEKKQPVAFWCNPISGHNTLYWYLQNLGQGPELLIRYENEEAVDDSQLPKDRFSAERLKGVDSTLKIQPAELGDSAVYLCASSLGAAGGGFGDEQFFGPGTRLTVL.

The genes are TRBV4-1 and TRBJ1-5, with a tentative D call TRBD1 (6 bases). V lost 5 bases, J lost 7 bases, and 12 bases lay in between. CDR1 is MGHRA, CDR2 YSYEKL, per germline. This CDR3 region has 13 residues. CDR3: CASSFRGGQPQHF. The CDR3 DNA follows: TGCGCCAGCAGCTTCAGGGGTGGGCAGCCCCAGCATTTT.

This chain uses TRBV10-3 with TRBJ1-2, with TRBD1 matching over 9 bases. The CDR3 covers 15 residues. J was trimmed by 2 bases and V by 5 bases; bases with no gene match: 6. Per germline, CDR1 ENHRY and CDR2 SYGVKD. The CDR3, as DNA: TGTGCCATCAGTCCCGGACAGGGGATGAACTATGGCTACACCTTC. Its translation: CAISPGQGMNYGYTF.

This clone was found a few times. The CDR3 DNA reads as TGTGCCAGCATTCTCCAGGTGAACACTGAAGCTTTCTTT. This codes for CASILQVNTEAFF. The genes are TRBV2 and TRBJ1-1; D remains ambiguous. V was cut by 7 bases and J by 0 bases, with 9 bases left in between. Germline-derived CDR1 and CDR2 are SNHLY and FYNNEI. CDR3 size: 13 residues.

J is TRBJ2-3 and V is TRBV7-3, with 7 bases matching TRBD2. J was trimmed by 0 bases and V by 0 bases; bases with no gene match: 3. CDR3 length: 16 residues. Germline CDR1 SGHTA, CDR2 FQGTGA. CDR3 region: CASSLTVGGSTDTQYF. The CDR3 nucleotides are TGTGCCAGCAGCTTAACTGTGGGAGGGAGCACAGATACGCAGTATTTT.

The chain uses TRBV7-7 and TRBJ2-1; TRBD2 matches 10 bases. V lost 1 base, J lost 2 bases, and 2 bases stayed unmatched. Germline V gene lookup returns CDR1 SSHAT and CDR2 FNYEAQ (reference sequence). The CDR3 totals 16 residues. For the CDR3, the DNA is TGTGCCAGCAGCTTAGGGAGCGGGGGGGCCTACAATGAGCAGTTCTTC. Translation: CASSLGSGGAYNEQFF.